Listed below are T cell receptor beta chains from one sample, sequenced in a study of OX40 agonist ivuxolimab in advanced cancers. Libraries were prepared by immunoSEQ multiplex PCR; TCRdb keeps only in-frame clonotypes and omits some of them. The table lists some 38,000 clones, about 90% of them singletons. Source: CD4+ or CD8+ T cells sorted from blood, taken in a trial of the OX40 agonist ivuxolimab. The receptors come from an adult with an advanced solid tumor such as melanoma, head and neck, liver or kidney cancer. CDR3s include the opening cysteine and the closing phenylalanine or tryptophan. The D gene is left open where the match is weak. Size is stated for part of the rows, as once, few or many counts, or as a class when the clone is expanded.

size,V,D,J,DNA,CDR3
-,TRBV10-3,-,TRBJ2-7,TGTGCCGTGGGATATTCCTACGAGCAGTACTTC,CAVGYSYEQYF
-,TRBV5-1,TRBD1,TRBJ2-7,TGCGCCAGCTCTACCGGGACAGGGGGCTTGTACGAGCAGTACTTC,CASSTGTGGLYEQYF
-,TRBV19,-,TRBJ2-3,TGTGCCAGTAGTATGAGTCCAGATACGCAGTATTTT,CASSMSPDTQYF
-,TRBV2,-,TRBJ1-1,TGTGCCAGCAGGGTCGGGGACGAAGCTTTCTTT,CASRVGDEAFF
-,TRBV28,-,TRBJ2-2,TGTGCCAGCCCCGGGAAAAACACCGGGGAGCTGTTTTTT,CASPGKNTGELFF
-,TRBV6-1,TRBD2,TRBJ2-2,TGTGCCAGCAGTGATTCTCCGGGAGGGCATTTCGGGGAGCTGTTTTTT,CASSDSPGGHFGELFF
-,TRBV6-5,-,TRBJ1-1,TGTGCCAGCAGCCAGGGGAACACTGAAGCTTTCTTT,CASSQGNTEAFF
-,TRBV27,-,TRBJ2-1,TGTGCCAGCAGTTTATTTGGGGGGCTTGTGGACAATGAGCAGTTCTTC,CASSLFGGLVDNEQFF
-,TRBV4-3,-,TRBJ2-7,TGCGCCAGCAGCCAAACCTTAGGGGACTACGAGCAGTACTTC,CASSQTLGDYEQYF
-,TRBV30,-,TRBJ2-7,TGTGCCTGGAGTCCTAATTACGAGCAGTACTTC,CAWSPNYEQYF
-,TRBV18,-,TRBJ2-1,TGTGCCAGCTCACCATCACAACGGGGGAATGAGCAGTTCTTC,CASSPSQRGNEQFF
once,TRBV2,-,TRBJ2-5,TGTGCCAGCAGTGATCTTCCGGGCGGACTCGAAACCCAGTACTTC,CASSDLPGGLETQYF
-,TRBV6-5,-,TRBJ2-1,TGTGCCAGCAGTTTTCCAGGCAATGAGCAGTTCTTC,CASSFPGNEQFF
-,TRBV28,-,TRBJ1-2,TGTGCCAGCAGGCCGGGACCTTCAAACTATGGCTACACCTTC,CASRPGPSNYGYTF
few,TRBV6-4,TRBD1,TRBJ2-1,TGTGCCAGCAGTGCCGGGACAGGGGGGTCCAATGAGCAGTTCTTC,CASSAGTGGSNEQFF
-,TRBV19,-,TRBJ2-7,TGTGCCACCACTGGGACGGACACAGAATACGAGCAGTACTTC,CATTGTDTEYEQYF
-,TRBV7-6,-,TRBJ1-1,TGTGCCAGCAGCCCAAGAATGGGGGCTGAAGCTTTCTTT,CASSPRMGAEAFF
-,TRBV9,-,TRBJ2-7,TGTGCCAGCAGCGTAGTCCCGGGACAAAACTACGAGCAGTACTTC,CASSVVPGQNYEQYF
-,TRBV29-1,TRBD1,TRBJ2-1,TGCAGTGATACTACAGGGGATTACAATGAGCAGTTCTTC,CSDTTGDYNEQFF
-,TRBV19,-,TRBJ1-1,TGTGCCAGTAGTATAACGATATATTACACTGAAGCTTTCTTT,CASSITIYYTEAFF
few,TRBV6-1,-,TRBJ1-4,TGTGCCAGCAGTGAACCCGGTCGTGGGAAACATGAAAAACTGTTTTTT,CASSEPGRGKHEKLFF
-,TRBV5-1,-,TRBJ2-5,TGCGCCAGCAGCCCGGAGGAAGAGACCCAGTACTTC,CASSPEEETQYF
-,TRBV9,-,TRBJ2-5,TGTGCCAGCAGCGACCCAGGTGGGGGAGAGACCCAGTACTTC,CASSDPGGGETQYF
once,TRBV18,TRBD2,TRBJ2-1,TGTGCCAGCTCACTTCGTAGCGGGAGGAGCTCCTACAATGAGCAGTTCTTC,CASSLRSGRSSYNEQFF
-,TRBV7-2,TRBD1,TRBJ1-4,TGTGCCAGCAGCTTAGTAGCAGGGGGATCGGAAAAACTGTTTTTT,CASSLVAGGSEKLFF
-,TRBV6-5,TRBD1,TRBJ2-5,TGTGCCAGCAGTTACGGACAGGGGGCGGAGACCCAGTACTTC,CASSYGQGAETQYF
-,TRBV28,TRBD1,TRBJ1-3,TGTGCCAGCAGACTCCCTAAGGACAGGGACTCTGGAAACACCATATATTTT,CASRLPKDRDSGNTIYF
-,TRBV13,TRBD2,TRBJ2-2,TGTGCCAGCAGCTCGGAGCGGGAGGTGAACACCGGGGAGCTGTTTTTT,CASSSEREVNTGELFF
-,TRBV7-2,-,TRBJ2-7,TGTGCCAGCAGCTTAGTGGACCACGGTTACGAGCAGTACTTC,CASSLVDHGYEQYF
-,TRBV7-9,TRBD2,TRBJ2-1,TGTGCCAGCAGCGAGGAGACTAGCGGGAGGTCCTACAATGAGCAGTTCTTC,CASSEETSGRSYNEQFF
once,TRBV27,-,TRBJ2-4,TGTGCCAGCAGAACCAGGTTGGACAAAAACATTCAGTACTTC,CASRTRLDKNIQYF
-,TRBV5-6,-,TRBJ1-1,TGTGCCAGCAGCTCCAGTTTGAACACTGAAGCTTTCTTT,CASSSSLNTEAFF
-,TRBV7-9,TRBD2,TRBJ2-3,TGTGCCAGCAGGTCTGCCGGGACTAGCGCCGCAGATACGCAGTATTTT,CASRSAGTSAADTQYF
-,TRBV5-6,-,TRBJ2-7,TGTGCCAGCAGCTTGGTAGCCGGGGGGCGAGACTACGAGCAGTACTTC,CASSLVAGGRDYEQYF
once,TRBV6-5,-,TRBJ1-5,TGTGCCAGCAGTTACCGGGGGGACGGTCAGCCCCAGCATTTT,CASSYRGDGQPQHF
-,TRBV30,-,TRBJ2-7,TGTGCCTGGAGTGCCTCGGTTGCGTACGAGCAGTACTTC,CAWSASVAYEQYF
-,TRBV28,TRBD2,TRBJ2-2,TGTGCCAGCAGCCCTAGCGGGAGGGCCGTTGGGGAGCTGTTTTTT,CASSPSGRAVGELFF
few,TRBV11-2,-,TRBJ2-1,TGTGCCAGCAGCTTAGCAGCGGCATCCTACAATGAGCAGTTCTTC,CASSLAAASYNEQFF
-,TRBV4-1,TRBD2,TRBJ2-7,TGCGCCAGCAGCCATATAAGACTAGCGGGAGACTACGAGCAGTACTTC,CASSHIRLAGDYEQYF
-,TRBV9,TRBD2,TRBJ2-1,TGTGCCAGCGCTAGCGGCCCGGGCTCCTACAATGAGCAGTTCTTC,CASASGPGSYNEQFF
-,TRBV19,TRBD1,TRBJ2-7,TGTGCCAGTAGTGTGGGACAGGGGGCCTACGAGCAGTACTTC,CASSVGQGAYEQYF
-,TRBV7-8,TRBD2,TRBJ2-5,TGTGCCAGCAGCGCGAGGAGCGGGAGGGCCGAAGAGACCCAGTACTTC,CASSARSGRAEETQYF
-,TRBV7-6,-,TRBJ2-7,TGTGCCAGCAGTAGAACCGGGACCGTCAGCTCCTACGAGCAGTACTTC,CASSRTGTVSSYEQYF
-,TRBV19,-,TRBJ2-3,TGTGCCAGTAGTATAGGCGTCGGTCGCACAGATACGCAGTATTTT,CASSIGVGRTDTQYF
-,TRBV2,-,TRBJ1-2,TGTGCCAGCAGCCTTGGGACTTTATCGAGCTATGGCTACACCTTC,CASSLGTLSSYGYTF
-,TRBV5-1,-,TRBJ2-2,TGCGCCAGCAGTAAGCCGGGACTGCCCGGGGAGCTGTTTTTT,CASSKPGLPGELFF
-,TRBV7-2,-,TRBJ2-7,TGTGCCAGCAGCTTAGCGCCGGGGCGGGGTTACTCCTCCTACGAGCAGTACTTC,CASSLAPGRGYSSYEQYF
-,TRBV30,TRBD2,TRBJ2-5,TGTGCCTGGAGTATTTTAGCGGGATTGGACGATAGGGAGACCCAGTACTTC,CAWSILAGLDDRETQYF
few,TRBV5-8,TRBD1,TRBJ2-3,TGTGCCAGCAGCCCGAGGACAGGCTCAGATACGCAGTATTTT,CASSPRTGSDTQYF
-,TRBV9,TRBD2,TRBJ2-7,TGTGCCAGCAGCGGGACTAGCGGGGGTCACGAGCAGTACTTC,CASSGTSGGHEQYF
-,TRBV7-9,TRBD2,TRBJ2-5,TGTGCCAGCAGCTCCCAGCGGGAGGGTAGAGAGACCCAGTACTTC,CASSSQREGRETQYF
-,TRBV7-2,-,TRBJ2-1,TGTGCCAGCAGCTCCCCCGCACACTACAATGAGCAGTTCTTC,CASSSPAHYNEQFF
once,TRBV5-5,TRBD1,TRBJ1-5,TGTGCCAGCAGTCGTACAGGGGAGGGGTATCAGCCCCAGCATTTT,CASSRTGEGYQPQHF
-,TRBV4-3,-,TRBJ2-5,TGCGCCAGCAGCCAAGAAGCGTGGTCCGGGCTGGAGACCCAGTACTTC,CASSQEAWSGLETQYF